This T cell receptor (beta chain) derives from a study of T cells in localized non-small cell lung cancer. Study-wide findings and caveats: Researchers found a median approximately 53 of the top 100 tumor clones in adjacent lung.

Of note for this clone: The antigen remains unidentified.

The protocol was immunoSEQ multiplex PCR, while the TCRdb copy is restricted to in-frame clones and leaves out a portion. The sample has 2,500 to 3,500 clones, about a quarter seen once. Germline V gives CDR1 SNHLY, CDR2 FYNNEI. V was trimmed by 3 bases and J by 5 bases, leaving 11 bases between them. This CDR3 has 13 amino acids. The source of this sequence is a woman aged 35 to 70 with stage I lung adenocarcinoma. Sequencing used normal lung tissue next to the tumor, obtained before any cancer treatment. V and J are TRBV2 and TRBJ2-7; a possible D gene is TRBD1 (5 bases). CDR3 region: CASSDGSRDEQYF. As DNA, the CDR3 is TGTGCCAGCAGTGATGGGTCCAGGGACGAGCAGTACTTC.